Below are 18 T cell receptor beta chains sequenced from a single sample in a study of control samples from healthy donors and cancer patients. TCRdb's copy holds only in-frame clones and misses some; the assay was immunoSEQ multiplex PCR. The profile covers approximately 70,000 clones, with just over 90% appearing a single time and 1.2% taken by the ten largest. The sample comprised PBMCs. These TCRs come from a woman in her forties or fifties with colorectal cancer.

This clone was seen a single time. The rearrangement links TRBV11-2 to TRBJ2-7; possibly TRBD1 or TRBD2 for D (5 bases each). The CDR3 consists of 14 residues. Germline-derived CDR1 and CDR2 are SGHAT and FQNNGV. V lost 0 bases and J 3 bases, leaving 9 bases between the germline ends. The CDR3 DNA sequence: TGTGCCAGCAGCTTAGATCGGGACGTCTACGAGCAGTACTTC. Translating it yields CASSLDRDVYEQYF.

The chain links TRBV6-5 to TRBJ2-5; 11 bases are shared with TRBD1. The V gene end was trimmed by 10 bases and the J gene end by 5 bases; junction bases not matched to a gene: 6. Germline CDR1 reads MNHEY; CDR2 reads SVGAGI. CDR3 size: 13 residues. The CDR3 loop reads CANRDRGRETQYF. In nucleotides, the CDR3 is TGTGCCAATCGGGACAGGGGGAGGGAGACCCAGTACTTC.

The chain recombines TRBV6-6 with TRBJ1-2, with D tentatively TRBD1 (5 bases). V lost 10 bases, J lost 4 bases, and 19 bases lay in between. CDR3 size: 14 residues. Germline lookup yields CDR1 MNHNY and CDR2 SVGAGI (reference sequence). In DNA form, the CDR3 reads TGTGCCACTAACCTAGGGGCAGGAGGCTATGGCTACACCTTC. It yields the protein CATNLGAGGYGYTF.

CDR3 DNA sequence: TGTGCCAGCAGTGACGGCGGAGGGCTGAATGAGCAGTTCTTC. Protein sequence: CASSDGGGLNEQFF. The rearrangement uses TRBV2 and TRBJ2-1, with a possible D match to TRBD2 (6 bases). From germline, CDR1 is SNHLY and CDR2 FYNNEI. V was shortened by 3 bases and J by 7 bases, with 13 bases between the two germline ends. The CDR3 is made up of 14 amino acids.

The V call is TRBV5-6, the J call TRBJ2-6; D gene unclear. The germline gives CDR1 SGHDT, CDR2 YYEEEE. This CDR3 has 17 residues. Trimming took off 4 bases at V and 4 bases at J, with 18 bases between the two ends. CDR3 DNA: TGTGCCAGCAGCCCCTTACCCGGAGCGCGAGGGGCCAACGTCCTGACTTTC. This encodes CASSPLPGARGANVLTF. Full variable domain (missing parts from reference TRBV5-6 and TRBJ2-6): DAGVTQSPTHLIKTRGQQVTLRCSPKSGHDTVSWYQQALGQGPQFIFQYYEEEERQRGNFPDRFSGHQFPNYSSELNVNALLLGDSALYLCASSPLPGARGANVLTFGAGSRLTVL.

This rearrangement joins TRBV6-5 to TRBJ1-2; D remains unclear. Germline CDR1 and CDR2: MNHEY and SVGAGI. With 0 bases removed from V and 8 bases from J, the gap between germline ends came to 10 bases. The CDR3 spans 13 residues. Here the CDR3 reads CASSYSGARGYTF. For the CDR3, the DNA is TGTGCCAGCAGTTACTCCGGAGCTAGGGGCTACACCTTC.

V usage is TRBV7-8 and J usage is TRBJ2-6, with TRBD2 matching 9 bases. V lost 5 bases, J lost 2 bases, and 4 bases stayed unmatched. Germline V gene sequence: CDR1 SGHVS, CDR2 FQNEAQ. The CDR3 contains 16 residues. In DNA, the CDR3 is TGTGCCAGCAGCCTAAGCGGGGGGACTGGGGCCAACGTCCTGACTTTC. It codes for CASSLSGGTGANVLTF.

V and J are TRBV6-4 and TRBJ1-6; no clear D. This CDR3 is built from 15 residues. Germline loops: CDR1 MRHNA, CDR2 SNTAGT. Between the trimmed V and J ends, which lost 4 bases and 8 bases, there was a span of 15 bases. The CDR3 reads CASSAVTGSDSPLHF. The CDR3 coding sequence is TGTGCCAGCAGTGCAGTGACGGGCTCGGATTCACCCCTCCACTTT.

The chain uses TRBV13 and TRBJ2-6; no firm D call. V was pared by 4 bases and J by 2 bases, with 9 bases between. Germline CDR1 PRHDT, CDR2 FYEKMQ (reference sequence). This CDR3 contains 15 residues. The CDR3 sequence: CASSSEGTGANVLTF. CDR3 DNA: TGTGCCAGCAGCTCCGAAGGGACTGGGGCCAACGTCCTGACTTTC. Full variable domain (missing parts from reference TRBV13 and TRBJ2-6): AAGVIQSPRHLIKEKRETATLKCYPIPRHDTVYWYQQGPGQDPQFLISFYEKMQSDKGSIPDRFSAQQFSDYHSELNMSSLELGDSALYFCASSSEGTGANVLTFGAGSRLTVL.

This chain links TRBV24-1 with TRBJ2-3; D possibly corresponds to TRBD2 (6 bases). The V end was cut by 9 bases, the J end by 0 bases, with 9 bases between. The length of the CDR3 is 13 residues. Looked up from germline, CDR1 is KGHDR and CDR2 is SFDVKD. The CDR3 protein is CATGTPSTDTQYF. DNA of the CDR3: TGTGCCACCGGGACTCCTAGCACAGATACGCAGTATTTT.

As DNA, the CDR3 is TGTGCCAGTAGTACACTAGCGGGAGAGGTCCGGGAGCTGTTTTTT. Encoded protein: CASSTLAGEVRELFF. This chain links TRBV19 with TRBJ2-2; 11 bases are shared with TRBD2. Germline CDR1 is LNHDA and CDR2 is SQIVND (reference sequence). Trimming cost V 4 bases and J 9 bases; bases outside gene matches: 7. This CDR3 is 15 amino acids long.

The chain employs TRBV7-9 and TRBJ2-5; no clear D. CDR1 is SEHNR and CDR2 is FQNEAQ in the germline V gene (reference sequence). This CDR3 contains 11 residues. Trimming cost V 2 bases and J 4 bases, with 2 bases left between them. The DNA of the CDR3 is TGTGCCAGCAGCTTAACAGAGACCCAGTACTTC. This gives the protein CASSLTETQYF.

This clone was recorded only once. The rearrangement uses TRBV27 and TRBJ1-2; 7 bases align to TRBD1. The CDR3 runs 14 residues. Germline V gene sequence: CDR1 MNHEY, CDR2 SMNVEV (reference sequence). V lost 4 bases, J lost 4 bases, and 6 bases stayed unmatched. CDR3 nucleotide sequence: TGTGCCAGCAGTTCATCCGGGACAGCCTATGGCTACACCTTC. Amino acid sequence: CASSSSGTAYGYTF.

The J gene is TRBJ2-5, the V gene TRBV7-9; the D gene is possibly TRBD2 (5 bases). V was pared by 1 base and J by 5 bases, with 17 bases between. The V gene's germline CDR1 is SEHNR and CDR2 FQNEAQ (reference sequence). The CDR3 totals 16 residues. Here the CDR3 reads CASSLVMSGIGETQYF. In nucleotides, the CDR3 is TGTGCCAGCAGCTTAGTAATGTCGGGGATTGGGGAGACCCAGTACTTC.

This clone rates as medium-sized. This chain links TRBV2 with TRBJ2-7; D not certain. The CDR3 has 12 amino acids. V lost 8 bases and J 4 bases, leaving 12 bases between the germline ends. Per the germline V gene, CDR1 is SNHLY and CDR2 is FYNNEI. CDR3 residues: CASAQTQYEQYF. The CDR3, as DNA: TGTGCCAGCGCCCAGACACAGTACGAGCAGTACTTC.

This chain connects TRBV11-1 to TRBJ2-7; TRBD1 aligns across 8 bases. The CDR3 contains 14 residues. Per germline, CDR1 SGHAT and CDR2 FQDESV (reference sequence). With 4 bases clipped from V and 5 bases from J, the junction kept 7 bases outside the gene matches. CDR3 loop: CASSSRTGSDEQYF. DNA of the CDR3: TGTGCCAGCAGCTCTCGGACAGGGAGCGACGAGCAGTACTTC. Drawing the rest from reference TRBV11-1 and TRBJ2-7, the complete variable domain is EAEVAQSPRYKITEKSQAVAFWCDPISGHATLYWYRQILGQGPELLVQFQDESVVDDSQLPKDRFSAERLKGVDSTLKIQPAELGDSAMYLCASSSRTGSDEQYFGPGTRLTVT.

DNA of the CDR3: TGCGCCAGCAGCCAAGCTCCGGGACAGGGCAATCAGCCCCAGCATTTT. Protein: CASSQAPGQGNQPQHF. The genes are TRBV4-1 and TRBJ1-5; 8 nucleotides agree with TRBD1. V was pared by 1 base and J by 2 bases, with 4 bases of the junction left unmatched. CDR1 is MGHRA, CDR2 YSYEKL, per germline. CDR3 length: 16 residues.

This clone showed up just once. The genes are TRBV3-1 (or the pseudogene TRBV3-2) and TRBJ2-7, with D tentatively TRBD2 (5 bases). V was clipped by 0 bases and J by 0 bases, with 12 bases between them. Per the germline V gene, CDR1 is LGHDT and CDR2 is YNNKEL (reference sequence). The CDR3 covers 16 residues. CDR3 in DNA: TGTGCCAGCAGCCAAGATGAGGGATACGTCTCCTACGAGCAGTACTTC. This sequence encodes CASSQDEGYVSYEQYF.